This TCR beta chain derives from a study of CD4 T cells in relation to SARS-CoV-2 and coronaviruses. About the research overall: Negative control cultures got HIV-1 Nef peptides or no peptide.

Looked up from germline, CDR1 is MNHNS and CDR2 is SASEGT. The CDR3 runs 13 residues. The V end lost 8 bases, the J end lost 5 bases, and 13 bases lay between the germline ends. By sample share, this clone is medium-sized. The antigen is undetermined. Before the COVID-19 pandemic, during about 2011-2019, CD4+ T cells were taken from unexposed donors. CD4+ T cells were isolated from the cells after nine to eleven days of culture. Two million PBMCs per well were cultured with approximately 9.5 IU/ml IL-2. Only in-frame clones appear in the TCRdb table, and some are missing; sequencing was by immunoSEQ multiplex PCR. The table records 20,000 to 25,000 clones, about 70% of them present only once.

V usage is TRBV6-1 and J usage is TRBJ2-1; D might be TRBD2 (5 bases). Specimen: CD4+ T cells from PBMCs, cultured in vitro. The TCR was taken from a human donor in good health. The CDR3 bases are TGTGCCAGCGTGTTTATGAGGGACAATGAGCAGTTCTTC. Residues: CASVFMRDNEQFF.